The 12 T cell receptor beta chains presented below share a single source sample, sequenced in a study of shared clonotypes between healthy human individuals. Clones were read by immunoSEQ multiplex PCR, and TCRdb kept only the in-frame ones, dropping some. The top ten clones hold 0.055% to 0.075% of a sample with roughly 530,000 clones, about 96% of them seen once. The sample comprised naive CD4+ T cells sorted from blood. Subset of the sample: CD45RA+ positively selected. These receptors all stem from a woman under 40 in good health.

The rearrangement uses TRBV5-8 and TRBJ1-5; no clear D. The germline CDR1 and CDR2 sequences are SGHTS and YDEGEE. Trimming cost V 0 bases and J 0 bases, with 13 bases left between them. The CDR3 extends over 17 amino acids. The chain's CDR3 is CASSLEFLSGSNQPQHF. CDR3 DNA sequence: TGTGCCAGCAGCTTGGAGTTTCTGAGTGGTAGCAATCAGCCCCAGCATTTT.

V gene TRBV4-2 combines with J gene TRBJ1-4; D gene ambiguous. The CDR3 extends over 15 amino acids. Germline V gives CDR1 LGHNA, CDR2 YNFKEQ. The V end lost 5 bases, the J end lost 7 bases, and 17 bases lay between the germline ends. In DNA, the CDR3 is TGTGCCAGCAGCTTTAGGATCGTGGGCAGTGAAAAACTGTTTTTT. Its translation is CASSFRIVGSEKLFF.

This chain connects TRBV5-1 to TRBJ2-7; 12 positions agree with TRBD2. The germline V gene has CDR1 SGHRS and CDR2 YFSETQ. V shed 3 bases, J shed 6 bases, and the junction held 19 bases outside the gene matches. This CDR3 region has 19 residues. The chain's CDR3 is CASSSQGKTSGRQTSEQYF. In DNA, the CDR3 is TGCGCCAGCAGCTCACAGGGAAAGACTAGCGGGAGACAAACCTCCGAGCAGTACTTC.

The gene calls are TRBV28 and TRBJ1-2; D gene uncertain. The V end lost 6 bases, the J end lost 7 bases, and 18 bases lay between the germline ends. CDR1 is MDHEN and CDR2 is SYDVKM in the germline V gene. The CDR3 sequence is 14 residues long. The CDR3 DNA reads TGTGCCAGCAGGCCGGCGGGGAGCTCAGGTGGCTACACCTTC. This translates into CASRPAGSSGGYTF.

V and J are TRBV4-1 and TRBJ2-3, with 7 bases lining up with TRBD1. Germline CDR1 reads MGHRA; CDR2 reads YSYEKL. V dropped 4 bases and J dropped 0; count of bases not matched to a gene: 22. This CDR3 comprises 21 residues. The DNA for the CDR3 is TGCGCCAGCAGCCGCCGAAACAATGGCGGACAGGTGGGAACTAGCACAGATACGCAGTATTTT. Its translation is CASSRRNNGGQVGTSTDTQYF.

The genes are TRBV28 and TRBJ1-6; 7 positions agree with TRBD1. The germline V gene has CDR1 MDHEN and CDR2 SYDVKM. V lost 5 bases and J lost 8; bases outside the gene matches: 9. The CDR3 is 15 residues long. The CDR3 sequence is CASSGTVAPDSPLHF. CDR3 bases: TGTGCCAGCAGTGGGACAGTCGCCCCCGATTCACCCCTCCACTTT.

This chain joins TRBV4-1 and TRBJ2-7; TRBD1 is a possible D gene (5 bases). Looked up from germline, CDR1 is MGHRA and CDR2 is YSYEKL. V was pared by 2 bases and J by 0 bases, with 14 bases between. There are 16 residues in the CDR3. The CDR3: CASSQITSGSSYEQYF. CDR3 sequence (DNA): TGCGCCAGCAGCCAAATAACTTCAGGGTCCTCCTACGAGCAGTACTTC.

The chain carries TRBV18 and TRBJ1-6; no clear D gene. Trimming stripped 5 bases from V and 9 bases from J, with 11 bases between. The CDR3 totals 13 residues. Per the germline V gene, CDR1 is KGHSH and CDR2 is LQKENI. CDR3 in amino acids: CASSEGVGSPLHF. The CDR3 DNA sequence: TGTGCCAGCTCAGAGGGCGTGGGTTCACCCCTCCACTTT.

The chain is built from TRBV5-4 and TRBJ2-2, with TRBD1 as a possible D gene (6 bases). Trimming removed 3 bases from V and 4 bases from J, with 19 bases in between. Looked up from germline, CDR1 is SGHNT and CDR2 is YYREEE (reference sequence). CDR3 size: 17 residues. The CDR3 is CASSSIWGRGGTGELFF. The CDR3 region has the DNA TGTGCCAGCAGCTCGATTTGGGGGCGCGGTGGCACCGGGGAGCTGTTTTTT.

The V gene is TRBV18, the J gene TRBJ1-1; D not resolved. Germline V gene sequence: CDR1 KGHSH, CDR2 LQKENI. V was trimmed by 5 bases and J by 1 base, leaving 8 bases between them. CDR3 length: 13 amino acids. The CDR3 here is CASSSVPNTEAFF. Here the CDR3 DNA reads TGTGCCAGCTCATCAGTGCCGAACACTGAAGCTTTCTTT.

This clone was recorded only once. The chain links TRBV6-6 to TRBJ2-5, with a weak D call TRBD2 (7 bases). The last part of the DNA fits TRBJ2-7 better; the J call may be wrong. In germline, CDR1 is MNHNY, CDR2 SVGAGI (reference sequence). The CDR3 extends over 14 amino acids. In DNA form, the CDR3 reads TGTGCCAGCAGTTACTGGGGGGGGCAGTACGAGCAGTACTTC. This codes for CASSYWGGQYEQYF.

J is TRBJ1-4 and V is TRBV6-6; D is unclear. Germline lookup yields CDR1 MNHNY and CDR2 SVGAGI (reference sequence). The CDR3 covers 14 residues. Trimming cost V 6 bases and J 0 bases, with 8 bases left between them. CDR3 sequence (DNA): TGTGCCAGCAGCCGAGATTCAACTAATGAAAAACTGTTTTTT. Its protein is CASSRDSTNEKLFF.